The 12 T cell receptor beta chains presented below share a single source sample, sequenced in a study of glioma-infiltrating T cells. Amplification of TCR alpha and beta CDR3 regions from RNA used iRepertoire nested multiplex PCR. TCRdb itself ran the multiplex PCR reads through MiXCR, one entry per CDR3 protein. The sample consists of about 3,200 distinct CDR3 sequences, 44% of them appearing once. Sequencing was carried out using glioma tissue, nonneoplastic brain tissue, or PBMCs (not recorded which). These receptors all stem from a human donor with low-grade glioma or glioblastoma, undergoing nonglioma brain surgery, or in good health (not recorded which).

This rearrangement joins TRBV6-2 or TRBV6-3 to TRBJ1-1; unclear D gene. The CDR3 is made up of 12 amino acids. V lost 5 bases, J lost 1 base, and 5 bases lay in between. CDR1 and CDR2 from the germline V gene are MNHEY and SVGEGT. DNA of the CDR3: TGTGCCAGCAGTACCGGGAACACTGAAGCTTTCTTT. Translation: CASSTGNTEAFF.

This clonotype was seen at least ten times. This may be a read error: a much more frequent sequence differs by one nucleotide. This chain joins TRBV6-2 or TRBV6-3 and TRBJ2-2, with TRBD2 as a possible D gene (5 bases). The CDR3 runs to 13 residues. From germline, CDR1 is MNHEY and CDR2 SVGEGT. The CDR3, as DNA: TGTGCCTCCGCACCATCTAGCACCAGGGAGCTGTTTTTT. Its translation is CASAPSSTRELFF.

Sample share makes this clonotype medium-sized. The chain combines TRBV6-1 with TRBJ2-5; TRBD2 aligns across 13 bases. The V segment lost 7 bases and the J segment 6 bases; nucleotides outside the gene matches: 8. This CDR3 contains 15 residues. Germline V lookup: CDR1 MNHNS, CDR2 SASEGT. The CDR3 DNA is TGTGCCAGCACCACCGGGACTAGCGGGACGCAGACCCAGTACTTC. This sequence encodes CASTTGTSGTQTQYF.

A word on this clonotype: It may be a read error: a sequence one base away is much more abundant. The V gene is TRBV27, the J gene TRBJ2-1; 8 nucleotides agree with TRBD1. The CDR3 consists of 13 residues. The germline V gene encodes CDR1 MNHEY and CDR2 SMNVEV (reference sequence). J gave up 12 bases and V 8 bases, and 12 bases lay outside the gene matches. DNA of the CDR3: TGTGCCAGCGGTACCCCCGGACAGGGTGGGCAGTTCTTC. It specifies CASGTPGQGGQFF.

Points on this clonotype: The limits of the CDR3 on the DNA are not certain, so only TCRdb's listed CDR3 is given. The chain uses TRBV28 and TRBJ2-1; the table's D call of TRBD2 was not tested on the DNA. 23 amino acids form the CDR3, both terminal residues included. Germline-derived CDR1 and CDR2 are MDHEN and SYDVKM. Here the CDR3 reads CDSSFYICSAPDGTSVGDNEQFF.

Details on this clonotype: This likely comes from a read error, as the CDR3 has no conserved phenylalanine or tryptophan at its end. The CDR3, as DNA: TGTGCCAGCAGTTGGCTTAGCTCCTACAATGAGCAGTTCCTC. Amino acids: CASSWLSSYNEQFL. V is TRBV7-2 and J is TRBJ2-1, with D uncertain. With 6 bases removed from V and 0 bases from J, the gap between germline ends came to 9 bases. From germline, CDR1 is SGHTA and CDR2 FQGNSA. CDR3 length equals 14 residues.

This clonotype was seen many times. The genes are TRBV4-2 and TRBJ1-6, with D hard to call. Germline V gene lookup returns CDR1 LGHNA and CDR2 YNFKEQ. V was shortened by 2 bases and J by 7 bases, with 21 bases between the two germline ends. This CDR3 is 18 amino acids long. This CDR3 is CASSQQRVGSLNNSPLHF. The CDR3 region has the DNA TGTGCCAGCAGCCAACAAAGGGTGGGGTCACTGAACAATTCACCCCTCCACTTT.

In the case of this clonotype: Possible read error: a much larger clone is one base away. The chain links TRBV7-9 to TRBJ2-5; 9 positions agree with TRBD2. This CDR3 region has 18 residues. The junction had 14 bases not matched to a gene; V was cut back by 1 base and J by 5 bases. CDR1 is SEHNR and CDR2 is FQNEAQ in the germline V gene (reference sequence). The CDR3 DNA sequence: TGTGCCAGCAGCTTAGGAATCAGGAGTAGCGGGAGCGGGGAGACCCAGTACTTC. Its protein is CASSLGIRSSGSGETQYF.

This clonotype was seen repeatedly, ten times or more. The chain joins TRBV10-3 to TRBJ2-1; D is undetermined. Trimming cost V 2 bases and J 3 bases, with 26 bases left between them. The CDR3 loop spans 20 amino acids. The germline CDR1 and CDR2 sequences are ENHRY and SYGVKD. The CDR3 DNA sequence: TGTGCCATCAGTGAGGGTCTCAAATCCGGTCAAGCGAGAATCTACAATGAGCAGTTCTTC. It yields the protein CAISEGLKSGQARIYNEQFF.

The rearrangement links TRBV10-2 to TRBJ1-5; D unclear. The V end was cut by 0 bases, the J end by 0 bases, with 9 bases between. Germline-derived CDR1 and CDR2 are WSHSY and SAAADI. The CDR3 is made up of 16 amino acids. The CDR3 sequence: CASSESPEYSNQPQHF. In DNA, the CDR3 is TGCGCCAGCAGTGAGTCGCCAGAGTATAGCAATCAGCCCCAGCATTTT.

By its share, this clonotype is large. CDR3 sequence: CASSEGDPIYF. The CDR3 region has the DNA TGTGCCAGCAGCGAAGGGGATCCCATATATTTT. The J gene is TRBJ1-3, the V gene TRBV25-1; a possible D gene is TRBD1 (5 bases). The V end lost 6 bases, the J end lost 11 bases, and 11 bases lay between the germline ends. The CDR3 extends over 11 amino acids. Germline CDR1 is MGHDK and CDR2 is SYGVNS.

The chain has TRBV7-2 and TRBJ2-2, with D possibly matching TRBD2 (5 bases). The CDR3 is 12 amino acids. Per the germline V gene, CDR1 is SGHTA and CDR2 is FQGNSA. The CDR3 region is CGVGSNTGELFF. In nucleotides, the CDR3 is TGTGGGGTGGGGAGTAACACCGGGGAGCTGTTTTTT.